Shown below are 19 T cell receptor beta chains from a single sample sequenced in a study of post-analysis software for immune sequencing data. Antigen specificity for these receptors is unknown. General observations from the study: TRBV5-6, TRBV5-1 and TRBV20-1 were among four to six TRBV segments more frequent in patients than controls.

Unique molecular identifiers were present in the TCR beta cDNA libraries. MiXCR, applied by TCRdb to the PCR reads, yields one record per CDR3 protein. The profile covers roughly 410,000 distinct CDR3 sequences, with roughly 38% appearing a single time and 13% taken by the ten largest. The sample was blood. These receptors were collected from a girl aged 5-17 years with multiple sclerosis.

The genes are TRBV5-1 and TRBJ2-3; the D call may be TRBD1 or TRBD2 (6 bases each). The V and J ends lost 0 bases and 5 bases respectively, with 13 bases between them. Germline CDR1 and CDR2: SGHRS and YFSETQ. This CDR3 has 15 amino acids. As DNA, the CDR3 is TGCGCCAGCAGCTTGGCCGGGGGCGCAGGAGATACGCAGTATTTT. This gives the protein CASSLAGGAGDTQYF.

The CDR3 protein is CSAITGRTGANVLTF. The CDR3 DNA reads as TGCAGTGCTATCACGGGCCGAACTGGGGCCAACGTCCTGACTTTC. The chain employs TRBV20-1 and TRBJ2-6; D is undetermined. The V end was cut by 4 bases, the J end by 2 bases, with 12 bases between. The CDR3 sequence is 15 residues long. Germline V gives CDR1 DFQATT, CDR2 SNEGSKA (reference sequence).

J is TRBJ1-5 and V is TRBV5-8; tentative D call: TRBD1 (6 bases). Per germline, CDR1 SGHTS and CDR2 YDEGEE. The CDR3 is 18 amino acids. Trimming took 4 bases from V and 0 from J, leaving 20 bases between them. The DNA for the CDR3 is TGTGCCAGCAGCCCGCGACAGGCCCTTGCCTTTAGCAATCAGCCCCAGCATTTT. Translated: CASSPRQALAFSNQPQHF.

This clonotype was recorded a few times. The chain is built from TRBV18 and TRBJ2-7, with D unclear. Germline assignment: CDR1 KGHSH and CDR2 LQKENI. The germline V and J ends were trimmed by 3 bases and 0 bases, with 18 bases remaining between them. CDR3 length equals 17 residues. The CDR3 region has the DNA TGTGCCAGCTCACCGCCTACCGGGTCAGTCCACTCCTACGAGCAGTACTTC. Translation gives CASSPPTGSVHSYEQYF.

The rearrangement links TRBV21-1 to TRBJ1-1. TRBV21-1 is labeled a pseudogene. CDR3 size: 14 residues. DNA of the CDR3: TGTGCCAGCAGCAATGGTACGGGGAGGACTGAAGCTTTCTTT. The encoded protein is CASSNGTGRTEAFF.

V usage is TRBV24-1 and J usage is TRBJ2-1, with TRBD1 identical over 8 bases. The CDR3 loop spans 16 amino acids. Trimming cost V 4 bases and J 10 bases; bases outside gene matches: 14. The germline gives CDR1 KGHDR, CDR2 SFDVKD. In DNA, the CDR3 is TGTGCCACCAGTGAACACACCGGGACAGGAATCTACGAGCAGTTCTTC. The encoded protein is CATSEHTGTGIYEQFF.

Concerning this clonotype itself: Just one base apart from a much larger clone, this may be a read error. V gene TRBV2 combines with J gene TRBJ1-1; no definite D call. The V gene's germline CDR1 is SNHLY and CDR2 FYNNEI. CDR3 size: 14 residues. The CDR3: CTSSLLSANTEAFF. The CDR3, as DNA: TGTACCAGCAGCCTTTTGTCTGCGAACACTGAAGCTTTCTTT. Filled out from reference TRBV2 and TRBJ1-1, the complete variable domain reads EPEVTQTPSHQVTQMGQEVILRCVPISNHLYFYWYRQILGQKVEFLVSFYNNEISEKSEIFDDQFSVERPDGSNFTLKIRSTKLEDSAMYFCTSSLLSANTEAFFGQGTRLTVV.

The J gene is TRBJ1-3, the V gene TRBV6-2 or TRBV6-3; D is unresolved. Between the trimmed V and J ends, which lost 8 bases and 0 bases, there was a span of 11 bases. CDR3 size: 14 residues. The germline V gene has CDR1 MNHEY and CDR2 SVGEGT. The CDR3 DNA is TGTGCCAGCTTGGTCGGTCACTCTGGAAACACCATATATTTT. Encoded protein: CASLVGHSGNTIYF.

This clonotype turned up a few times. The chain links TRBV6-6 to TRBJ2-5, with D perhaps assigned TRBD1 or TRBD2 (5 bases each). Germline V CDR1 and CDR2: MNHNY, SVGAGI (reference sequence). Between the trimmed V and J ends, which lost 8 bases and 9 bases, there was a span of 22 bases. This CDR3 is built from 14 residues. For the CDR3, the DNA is TGTGCCAGCGCTCGTCAGGGACCGGGGTTGCCCCAGTACTTC. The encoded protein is CASARQGPGLPQYF.

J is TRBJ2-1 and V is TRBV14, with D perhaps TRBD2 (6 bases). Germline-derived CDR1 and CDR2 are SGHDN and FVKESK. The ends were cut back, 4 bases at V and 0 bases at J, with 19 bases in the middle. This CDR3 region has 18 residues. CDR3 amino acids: CASSPMFRDSSSYNEQFF. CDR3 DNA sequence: TGTGCCAGCAGCCCAATGTTCCGGGACTCGAGCTCCTACAATGAGCAGTTCTTC.

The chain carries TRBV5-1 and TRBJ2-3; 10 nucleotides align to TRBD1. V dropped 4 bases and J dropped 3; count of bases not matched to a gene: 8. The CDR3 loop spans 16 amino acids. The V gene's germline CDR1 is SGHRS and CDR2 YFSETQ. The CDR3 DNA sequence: TGCGCCAGCAGCCAGAGGACAGGGGGTAAAACAGATACGCAGTATTTT. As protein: CASSQRTGGKTDTQYF.

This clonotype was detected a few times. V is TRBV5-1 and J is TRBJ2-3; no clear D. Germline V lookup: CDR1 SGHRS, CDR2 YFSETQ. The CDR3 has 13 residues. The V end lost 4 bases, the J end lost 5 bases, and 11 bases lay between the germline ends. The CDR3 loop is CASSTRTRDTQYF. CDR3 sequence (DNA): TGCGCCAGCAGCACCAGGACCCGAGATACGCAGTATTTT.

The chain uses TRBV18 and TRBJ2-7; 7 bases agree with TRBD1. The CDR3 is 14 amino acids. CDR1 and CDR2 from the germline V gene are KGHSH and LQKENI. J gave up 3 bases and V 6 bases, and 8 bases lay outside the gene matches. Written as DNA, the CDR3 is TGTGCCAGCTCTCAGGGGGTAGGGCTCTACGAGCAGTACTTC. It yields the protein CASSQGVGLYEQYF.

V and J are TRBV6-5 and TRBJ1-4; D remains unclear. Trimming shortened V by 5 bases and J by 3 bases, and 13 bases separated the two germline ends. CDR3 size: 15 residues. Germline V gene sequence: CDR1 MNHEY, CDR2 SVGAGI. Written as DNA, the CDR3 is TGTGCCAGCAGTATCCTAGGGCGGCCTAATGAAAAACTGTTTTTT. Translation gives CASSILGRPNEKLFF.

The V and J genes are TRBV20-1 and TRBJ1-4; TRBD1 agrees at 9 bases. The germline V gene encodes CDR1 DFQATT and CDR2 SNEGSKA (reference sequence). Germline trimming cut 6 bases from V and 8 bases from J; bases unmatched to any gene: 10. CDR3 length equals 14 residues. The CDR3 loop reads CSATPGTGIEKLFF. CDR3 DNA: TGCAGTGCAACTCCGGGGACAGGGATCGAAAAACTGTTTTTT.

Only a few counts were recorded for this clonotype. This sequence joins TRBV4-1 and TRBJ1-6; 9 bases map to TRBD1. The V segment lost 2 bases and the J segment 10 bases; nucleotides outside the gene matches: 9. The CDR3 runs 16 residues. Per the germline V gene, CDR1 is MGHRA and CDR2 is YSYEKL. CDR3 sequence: CASSQQVGTGNSPLHF. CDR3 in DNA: TGCGCCAGCAGCCAACAAGTCGGGACAGGGAACTCACCCCTCCACTTT.

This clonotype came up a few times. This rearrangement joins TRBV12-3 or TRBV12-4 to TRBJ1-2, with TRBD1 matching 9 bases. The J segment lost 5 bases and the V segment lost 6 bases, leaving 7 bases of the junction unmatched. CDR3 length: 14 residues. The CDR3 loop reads CASRGTGQTYGYTF. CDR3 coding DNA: TGTGCCAGCAGGGGGACAGGGCAAACTTATGGCTACACCTTC.

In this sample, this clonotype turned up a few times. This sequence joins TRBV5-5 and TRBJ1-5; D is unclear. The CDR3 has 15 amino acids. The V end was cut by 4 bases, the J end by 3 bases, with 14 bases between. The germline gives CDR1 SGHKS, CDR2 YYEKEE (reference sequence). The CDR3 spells CASSPGMGINQPQHF. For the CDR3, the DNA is TGTGCCAGCAGCCCGGGGATGGGGATCAATCAGCCCCAGCATTTT.

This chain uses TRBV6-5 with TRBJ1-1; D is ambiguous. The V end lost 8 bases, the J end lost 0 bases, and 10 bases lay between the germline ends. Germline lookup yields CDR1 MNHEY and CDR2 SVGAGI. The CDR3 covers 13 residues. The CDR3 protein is CASSGHLNTEAFF. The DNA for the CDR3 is TGTGCCAGCTCTGGGCATCTGAACACTGAAGCTTTCTTT.